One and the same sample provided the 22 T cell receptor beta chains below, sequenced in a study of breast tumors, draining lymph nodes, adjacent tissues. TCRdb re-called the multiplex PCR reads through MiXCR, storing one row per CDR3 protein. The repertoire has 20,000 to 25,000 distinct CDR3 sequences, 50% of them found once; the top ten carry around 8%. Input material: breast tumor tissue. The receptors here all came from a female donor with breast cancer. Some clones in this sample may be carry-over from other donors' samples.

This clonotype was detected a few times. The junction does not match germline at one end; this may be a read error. This CDR3 reads CASTRTPGANALTF. The CDR3, as DNA: TGTGCCAGCACTCGGACCCCCGGGGCCAACGCCCTGACTTTC. The chain employs TRBV2 and TRBJ2-6, with D possibly called TRBD1 or TRBD2 (5 bases each). From germline, CDR1 is SNHLY and CDR2 FYNNEI. The CDR3 length is 14 residues.

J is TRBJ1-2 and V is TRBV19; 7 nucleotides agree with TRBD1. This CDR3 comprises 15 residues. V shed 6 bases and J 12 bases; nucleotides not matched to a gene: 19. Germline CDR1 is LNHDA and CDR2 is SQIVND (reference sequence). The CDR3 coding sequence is TGTGCCAGTAGCCTTTCGGATAGGGGGCACTATGACCACACCTTC. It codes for CASSLSDRGHYDHTF. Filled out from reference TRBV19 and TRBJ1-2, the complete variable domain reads DGGITQSPKYLFRKEGQNVTLSCEQNLNHDAMYWYRQDPGQGLRLIYYSQIVNDFQKGDIAEGYSVSREKKESFPLTVTSAQKNPTAFYLCASSLSDRGHYDHTFGSGTRLTVV.

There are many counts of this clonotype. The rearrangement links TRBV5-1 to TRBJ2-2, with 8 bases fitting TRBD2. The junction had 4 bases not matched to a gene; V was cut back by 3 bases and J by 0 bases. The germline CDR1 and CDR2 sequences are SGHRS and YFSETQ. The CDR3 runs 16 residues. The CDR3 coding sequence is TGCGCCAGCAGCTCTCCGACTAGCGCGAACACCGGGGAGCTGTTTTTT. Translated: CASSSPTSANTGELFF.

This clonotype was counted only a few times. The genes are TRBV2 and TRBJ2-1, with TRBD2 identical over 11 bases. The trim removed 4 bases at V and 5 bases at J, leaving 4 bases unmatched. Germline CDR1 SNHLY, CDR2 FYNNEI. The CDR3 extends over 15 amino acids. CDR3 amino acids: CASSAPGLADNEQFF. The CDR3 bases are TGTGCCAGCAGTGCCCCGGGACTAGCGGACAATGAGCAGTTCTTC.

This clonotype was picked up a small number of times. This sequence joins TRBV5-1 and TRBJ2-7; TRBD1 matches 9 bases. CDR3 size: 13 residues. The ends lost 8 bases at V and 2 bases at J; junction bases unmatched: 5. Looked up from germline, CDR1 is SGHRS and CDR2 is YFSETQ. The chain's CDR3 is CASTTGGTYEQYF. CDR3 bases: TGCGCCAGTACGACAGGGGGTACCTACGAGCAGTACTTC.

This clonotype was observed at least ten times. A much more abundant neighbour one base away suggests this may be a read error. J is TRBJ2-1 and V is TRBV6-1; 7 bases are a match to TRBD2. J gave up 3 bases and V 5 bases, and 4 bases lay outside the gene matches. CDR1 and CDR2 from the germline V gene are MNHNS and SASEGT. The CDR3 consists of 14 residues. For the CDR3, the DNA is TGTGCCAGCAGTCCCGGGAGGATCTACAATGAGCAGTTCTTC. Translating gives CASSPGRIYNEQFF.

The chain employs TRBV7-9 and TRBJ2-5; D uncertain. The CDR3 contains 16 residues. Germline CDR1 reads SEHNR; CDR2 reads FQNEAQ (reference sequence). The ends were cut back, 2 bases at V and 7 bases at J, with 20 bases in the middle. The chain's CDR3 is CASSLTAERSRGTQYF. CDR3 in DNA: TGTGCCAGCAGCTTAACCGCCGAAAGATCTCGAGGGACCCAGTACTTC. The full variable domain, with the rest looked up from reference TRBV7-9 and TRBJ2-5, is DTGVSQNPRHKITKRGQNVTFRCDPISEHNRLYWYRQTLGQGPEFLTYFQNEAQLEKSRLLSDRFSAERPKGSFSTLEIQRTEQGDSAMYLCASSLTAERSRGTQYFGPGTRLLVL.

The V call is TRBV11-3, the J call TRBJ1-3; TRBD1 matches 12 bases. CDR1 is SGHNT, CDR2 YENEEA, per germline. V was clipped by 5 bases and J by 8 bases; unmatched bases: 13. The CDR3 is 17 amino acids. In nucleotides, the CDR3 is TGTGCCAGCAGCAAGGGACAGGGGGCTGTCTATGGCTACACCATATATTTT. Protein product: CASSKGQGAVYGYTIYF.

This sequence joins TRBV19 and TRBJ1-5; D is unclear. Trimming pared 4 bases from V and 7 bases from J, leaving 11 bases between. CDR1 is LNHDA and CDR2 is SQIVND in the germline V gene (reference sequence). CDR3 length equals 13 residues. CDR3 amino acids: CASSTRIGQPQHF. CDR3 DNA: TGTGCCAGTAGTACACGGATCGGACAGCCCCAGCATTTT.

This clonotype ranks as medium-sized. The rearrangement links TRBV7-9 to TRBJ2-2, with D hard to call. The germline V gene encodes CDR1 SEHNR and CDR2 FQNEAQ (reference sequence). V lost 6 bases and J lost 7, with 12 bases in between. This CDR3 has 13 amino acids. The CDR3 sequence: CASRKPSIGELFF. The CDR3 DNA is TGTGCCAGCAGGAAACCTTCCATCGGGGAGCTGTTTTTT.

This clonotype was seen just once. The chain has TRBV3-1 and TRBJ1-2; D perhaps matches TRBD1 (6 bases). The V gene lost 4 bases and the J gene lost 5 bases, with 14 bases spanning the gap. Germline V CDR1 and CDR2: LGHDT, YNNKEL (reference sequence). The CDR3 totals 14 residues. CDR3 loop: CASSLTGTGYGYTF. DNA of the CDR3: TGTGCCAGCAGCCTAACAGGGACGGGGTATGGCTACACCTTC.

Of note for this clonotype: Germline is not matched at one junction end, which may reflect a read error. The CDR3 here is CASRVTGIAGNTMYF. DNA for the CDR3: TGTGCCAGCAGAGTTACAGGGATTGCTGGGAACACCATGTATTTT. The chain links TRBV12-3 or TRBV12-4 to TRBJ1-3; the D gene is possibly TRBD1 (6 bases). This CDR3 has 15 residues.

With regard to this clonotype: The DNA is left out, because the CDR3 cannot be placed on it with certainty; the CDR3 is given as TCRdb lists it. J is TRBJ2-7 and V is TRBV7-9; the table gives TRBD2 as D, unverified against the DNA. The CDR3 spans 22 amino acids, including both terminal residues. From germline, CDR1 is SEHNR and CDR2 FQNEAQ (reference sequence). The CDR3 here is CASSFYICSARDISGIFYEQYF.

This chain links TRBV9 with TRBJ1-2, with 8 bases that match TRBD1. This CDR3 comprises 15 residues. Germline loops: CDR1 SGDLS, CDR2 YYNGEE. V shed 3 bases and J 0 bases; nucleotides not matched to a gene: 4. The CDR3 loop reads CASSEPGQANYGYTF. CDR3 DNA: TGTGCCAGCAGCGAGCCGGGACAGGCTAACTATGGCTACACCTTC.

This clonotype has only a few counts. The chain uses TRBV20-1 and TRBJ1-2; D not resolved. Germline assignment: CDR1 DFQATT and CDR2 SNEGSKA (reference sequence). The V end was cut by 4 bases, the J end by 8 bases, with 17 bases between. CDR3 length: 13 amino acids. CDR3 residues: CSATHPQTGGYTF. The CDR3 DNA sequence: TGCAGTGCTACTCACCCGCAGACTGGGGGCTACACCTTC.

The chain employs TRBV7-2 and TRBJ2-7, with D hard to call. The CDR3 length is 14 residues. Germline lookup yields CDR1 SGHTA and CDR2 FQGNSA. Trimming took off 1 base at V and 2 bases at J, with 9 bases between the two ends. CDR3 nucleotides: TGTGCCAGCAGCTTAGACCCAAATCCCTACGAGCAGTACTTC. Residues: CASSLDPNPYEQYF. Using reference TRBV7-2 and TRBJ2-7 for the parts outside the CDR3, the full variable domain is GAGVSQSPSNKVTEKGKDVELRCDPISGHTALYWYRQSLGQGLEFLIYFQGNSAPDKSGLPSDRFSAERTGGSVSTLTIQRTQQEDSAVYLCASSLDPNPYEQYFGPGTRLTVT.

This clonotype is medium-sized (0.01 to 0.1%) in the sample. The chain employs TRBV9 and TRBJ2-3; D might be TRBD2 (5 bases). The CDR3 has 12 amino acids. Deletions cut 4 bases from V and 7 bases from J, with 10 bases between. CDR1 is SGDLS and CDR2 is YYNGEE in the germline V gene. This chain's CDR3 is CASSPSGHTQYF. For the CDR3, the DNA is TGTGCCAGCAGCCCAAGCGGTCATACGCAGTATTTT.

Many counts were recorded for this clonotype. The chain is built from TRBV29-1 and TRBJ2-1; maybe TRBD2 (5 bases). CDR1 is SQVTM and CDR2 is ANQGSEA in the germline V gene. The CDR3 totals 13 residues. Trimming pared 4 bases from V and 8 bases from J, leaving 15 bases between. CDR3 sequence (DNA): TGCAGCGTTGGGAGGCTAGCTTCTGATGAGCAGTTCTTC. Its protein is CSVGRLASDEQFF.

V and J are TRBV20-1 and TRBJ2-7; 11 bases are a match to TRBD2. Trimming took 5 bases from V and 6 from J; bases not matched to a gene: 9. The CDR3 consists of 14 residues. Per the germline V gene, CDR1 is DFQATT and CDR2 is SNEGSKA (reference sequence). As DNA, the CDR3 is TGCAGTGCTGGATTAGCGGGGGGGCCCCCCGAGCAGTACTTC. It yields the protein CSAGLAGGPPEQYF.

CDR3 in amino acids: CSAAPYPPPATQYF. CDR3 bases: TGCAGTGCTGCCCCTTACCCCCCGCCAGCTACGCAGTATTTT. V gene TRBV20-1 combines with J gene TRBJ2-3, with D uncertain. Germline-derived CDR1 and CDR2 are DFQATT and SNEGSKA (reference sequence). Trimming removed 5 bases at V and 8 bases at J, with 20 bases between. The CDR3 totals 14 residues.

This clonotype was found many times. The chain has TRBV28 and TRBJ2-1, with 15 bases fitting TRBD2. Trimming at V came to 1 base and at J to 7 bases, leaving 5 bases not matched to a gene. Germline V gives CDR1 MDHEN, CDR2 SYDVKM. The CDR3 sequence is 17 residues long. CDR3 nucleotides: TGTGCCAGCAGTTTATATCCCGGGACTAGCGGGAGGAATGAGCAGTTCTTC. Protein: CASSLYPGTSGRNEQFF.

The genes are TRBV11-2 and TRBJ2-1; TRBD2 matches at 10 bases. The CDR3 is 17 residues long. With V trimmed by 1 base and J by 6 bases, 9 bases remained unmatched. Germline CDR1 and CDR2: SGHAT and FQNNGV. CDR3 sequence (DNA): TGTGCCAGCAGCTTAGTTCGTCCTAGCGGGAGAAGCAATGAGCAGTTCTTC. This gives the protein CASSLVRPSGRSNEQFF.